This is a list of T cell receptor beta chains from one sample in a study of T cell responses to AZD1222 COVID-19 vaccine. The data were produced by immunoSEQ multiplex PCR, yet TCRdb's version contains in-frame clones alone and is incomplete. Among around 99,000 clones listed, roughly 90% were seen once. The source material was peripheral blood, sampled on day 0 of AZD1222 vaccination. The receptors derive from an adult in good health. Both conserved end residues are part of each CDR3. D genes are given only for firm matches. Clone size is given for some rows only: seen once, a few or many times, or a class if the clone is expanded.

clone_size j_call d_call v_call cdr3_nt cdr3_aa
NA TRBJ1-4 NA TRBV12-3/TRBV12-4 TGTGCCAGCCGAAGGGTTACTAATGAAAAACTGTTTTTT CASRRVTNEKLFF
few TRBJ1-6 TRBD1 TRBV7-9 TGTGCCAGCAGCCTAAAAGGTCAGGGGGTATCACCCCTCCACTTT CASSLKGQGVSPLHF
NA TRBJ2-1 NA TRBV5-8 TGTGCCAGCAGCTTGGCTTGGGGCGCCTACAATGAGCAGTTCTTC CASSLAWGAYNEQFF
NA TRBJ1-6 NA TRBV6-5 TGTGCCAGCAGTTACGGGGGGAATAGTTCACCCCTCCACTTT CASSYGGNSSPLHF
NA TRBJ1-2 TRBD1 TRBV6-5 TGTGCCAGCAGTCAGAGACAGGGGAATGGCTACACCTTC CASSQRQGNGYTF
NA TRBJ2-5 TRBD2 TRBV6-5 TGTGCCAGCAGTTACATCTGGACTAGCGGATTCGAGACCCAGTACTTC CASSYIWTSGFETQYF
NA TRBJ1-1 NA TRBV2 TGTGCCGGGCGCAGGCCCTGGGGCACTGAAGCTTTCTTT CAGRRPWGTEAFF
NA TRBJ2-5 TRBD1 TRBV5-1 TGCGCCAGCAGCTCCTTTGGACAGGGGGCTTGGAAGTACCAAGAGACCCAGTACTTC CASSSFGQGAWKYQETQYF
NA TRBJ1-1 NA TRBV4-1 TGCGCCAGCAGCCATCCAGGACGGAGCACTGAAGCTTTCTTT CASSHPGRSTEAFF
NA TRBJ2-1 NA TRBV6-2/TRBV6-3 TGTGCCAGCAGTTATGAATCGGGATACGAGCAGTTCTTC CASSYESGYEQFF
NA TRBJ2-7 NA TRBV28 TGTGCCAATCGGACAAAGGATCACGAGCAGTACTTC CANRTKDHEQYF
NA TRBJ1-2 TRBD1 TRBV7-2 TGTGCCAGCAGCCAATATTACAGGGGGGAAAACTATGGCTACACCTTC CASSQYYRGENYGYTF
once TRBJ2-6 NA TRBV6-5 TGTGCCAGCACTTACTCTGGGGCCAACGTCCTGACTTTC CASTYSGANVLTF
few TRBJ1-3 NA TRBV4-1 TGCGCCAGCAGCCCTGCGCTTAGCTACTCTGGAAACACCATATATTTT CASSPALSYSGNTIYF
once TRBJ1-2 TRBD1 TRBV2 TGTGCCAGCAGAACAGGGGACTATGGCTACACCTTC CASRTGDYGYTF
NA TRBJ1-1 NA TRBV6-2/TRBV6-3 TGTGCCAGCAGTTACTTCGGGTGGGGGTCTGAAGCTTTCTTT CASSYFGWGSEAFF
NA TRBJ1-1 NA TRBV10-1 TGCGCCAGCAGTGAGTCGGCGAACACTGAAGCTTTCTTT CASSESANTEAFF
many TRBJ2-2 NA TRBV6-5 TGTGCCAGCAGTTACTTTGGCGGGGAGCTGTTTTTT CASSYFGGELFF
NA TRBJ1-1 TRBD1 TRBV19 TGTGCCAGTAGTATTTTAGGGCAGGGGGGCACTGAAGCTTTCTTT CASSILGQGGTEAFF
once TRBJ1-3 NA TRBV19 TGTGCCAGTAGTGTCTCGGGGGGGCTAAGCTCTGGAAACACCATATATTTT CASSVSGGLSSGNTIYF
NA TRBJ2-1 TRBD2 TRBV18 TGTGCCAGCTCCCGACTAGCGGGCAGCTCCTACAATGAGCAGTTCTTC CASSRLAGSSYNEQFF
NA TRBJ1-3 NA TRBV21-1 TGTGCCAGCAGCAAAGGGGGCTGCAACTCTGGAAACACCATATATTTT CASSKGGCNSGNTIYF
NA TRBJ2-5 NA TRBV3-1/TRBV3-2 TGTGCCAGCAGCCACCGCGGCTTGACAGAGACCCAGTACTTC CASSHRGLTETQYF
NA TRBJ2-1 TRBD2 TRBV11-3 TGTGCCAGCAGCTTAATGGGGAATTCTAGCGGGAGGGCTTCCTACAATGAGCAGTTCTTC CASSLMGNSSGRASYNEQFF
NA TRBJ2-1 NA TRBV9 TGTGCCAGCAGCGCCCTCGCCGGGTATTACAATGAGCAGTTCTTC CASSALAGYYNEQFF
NA TRBJ2-7 NA TRBV3-1/TRBV3-2 TGTGCCAGCAGCCAAGATACTGAACAGGGTTTTGGGCTCTGGGCCGAGCAGTACTTC CASSQDTEQGFGLWAEQYF
NA TRBJ2-1 TRBD1 TRBV24-1 TGTGCCACCAGTGACTCACAGGGGCCCTACAATGAGCAGTTCTTC CATSDSQGPYNEQFF
once TRBJ2-5 NA TRBV7-2 TGTGCCAGCAGCCTTTTGGGGGGTCAAGAGACCCAGTACTTC CASSLLGGQETQYF
NA TRBJ1-6 TRBD1 TRBV5-4 TGTGCCAGCAGCTTCTTGGGACAGGGCTCACCCCTCCACTTT CASSFLGQGSPLHF
NA TRBJ1-1 NA TRBV15 TGTGCCACCAGCGCCCGTAAGGGGGGTGTGAACACTGAAGCTTTCTTT CATSARKGGVNTEAFF
NA TRBJ1-2 NA TRBV19 TGTGCCAGTAGTATAGGCCGGGACTATGGCTACACCTTC CASSIGRDYGYTF
NA TRBJ2-2 NA TRBV27 TGTGCCAGCAGTTTATACCCAGGGAGGACCGGGGAGCTGTTTTTT CASSLYPGRTGELFF
NA TRBJ1-2 NA TRBV29-1 TGCAGCGGGGGGTATGGTAACTATGGCTACACCTTC CSGGYGNYGYTF
once TRBJ2-1 TRBD2 TRBV11-3 TGTGCCAGCAGCTCTGGACTAGCGGGCTCCTACAATGAGCAGTTCTTC CASSSGLAGSYNEQFF
NA TRBJ1-2 NA TRBV2 TGTGCCAGCAGTGAGACTCGCATTCTTCAGAAGTCCTATGGCTACACCTTC CASSETRILQKSYGYTF
NA TRBJ1-5 NA TRBV24-1 TGTGCCACCAGTGATAGAAGCAATCAGCCCCAGCATTTT CATSDRSNQPQHF
few TRBJ2-2 TRBD2 TRBV9 TGTGCCAGCAGCGTCGGACTAGCTGGTAGTATCGGGGAGCTGTTTTTT CASSVGLAGSIGELFF
NA TRBJ1-2 NA TRBV4-1 TGCGCCAGCAGCCAAGAGGGGGGCAGGTTTTCTGGCTACACCTTC CASSQEGGRFSGYTF
NA TRBJ2-5 NA TRBV7-2 TGTGCCAGCAGCGGCCACAGGGCCCTAGGGACCCAGTACTTC CASSGHRALGTQYF
NA TRBJ2-2 TRBD2 TRBV4-1 TGCGCCAGCAGCCAAGACAAGCGGGGGGCGAACACCGGGGAGCTGTTTTTT CASSQDKRGANTGELFF
NA TRBJ1-1 NA TRBV3-1/TRBV3-2 TGTGCCAGCAGCCAAGATGGGAAAGCTTTCTTT CASSQDGKAFF
few TRBJ2-1 TRBD2 TRBV10-3 TGTGCCATCAGTGAGACCCAGCGGGAGGGAGGGAATGAGCAGTTCTTC CAISETQREGGNEQFF
NA TRBJ2-7 NA TRBV4-2 TGTGCCAGCAGCCAAGGTCTCGGGGGATCCCTCTACGAGCAGTACTTC CASSQGLGGSLYEQYF
NA TRBJ1-4 NA TRBV5-4 TGTGCCAGCAGCTTGGCCGGAGCAGAAAAACTGTTTTTT CASSLAGAEKLFF
few TRBJ1-2 NA TRBV6-1 TGTGCCAGCAGTGAAGGAGAGAGGAGAGGCTACACCTTC CASSEGERRGYTF
NA TRBJ1-1 TRBD1 TRBV7-3 TGTGCCAGATCAATCAGGGGGATCGCTAACACTGAAGCTTTCTTT CARSIRGIANTEAFF
NA TRBJ1-1 TRBD1 TRBV19 TGTGCCAGTAGTAAAGACAGGGTGTACACTGAAGCTTTCTTT CASSKDRVYTEAFF
few TRBJ1-5 NA TRBV9 TGTGCCAGCAGCATCACCGCAGATAATCAGCCCCAGCATTTT CASSITADNQPQHF
NA TRBJ1-1 NA TRBV9 TGTGCCAGCAGCGTAGGTTGGGAAGTAGACACTGAAGCTTTCTTT CASSVGWEVDTEAFF
NA TRBJ1-1 NA TRBV7-2 TGTGCCAGCAGCTTAGAGAACCTACCCTTTGGAGCTTTCTTT CASSLENLPFGAFF